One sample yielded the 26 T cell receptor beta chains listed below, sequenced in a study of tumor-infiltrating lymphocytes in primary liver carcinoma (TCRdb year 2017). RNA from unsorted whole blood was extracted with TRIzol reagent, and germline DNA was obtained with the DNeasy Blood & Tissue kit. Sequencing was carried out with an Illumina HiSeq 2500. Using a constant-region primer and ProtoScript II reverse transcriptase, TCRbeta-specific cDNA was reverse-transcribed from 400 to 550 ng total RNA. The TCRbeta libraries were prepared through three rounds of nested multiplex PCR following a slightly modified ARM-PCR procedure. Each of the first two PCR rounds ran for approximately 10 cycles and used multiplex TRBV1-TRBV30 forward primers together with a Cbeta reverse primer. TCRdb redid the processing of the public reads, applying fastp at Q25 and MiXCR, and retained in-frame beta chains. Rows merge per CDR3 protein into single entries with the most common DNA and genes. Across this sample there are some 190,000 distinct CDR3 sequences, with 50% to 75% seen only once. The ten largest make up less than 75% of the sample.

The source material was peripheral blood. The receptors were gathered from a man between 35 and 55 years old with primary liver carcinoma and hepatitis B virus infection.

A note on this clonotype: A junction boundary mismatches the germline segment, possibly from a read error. The CDR3 reads CTSSLTDGAYEQYF. The CDR3 DNA reads TGTACTAGCAGCTTAACTGACGGAGCCTATGAGCAGTACTTC. The chain has TRBV11-2 and TRBJ2-7; TRBD2 is a possible D gene (6 bases). The germline V gene encodes CDR1 SGHAT and CDR2 FQNNGV. This CDR3 is built from 14 residues.

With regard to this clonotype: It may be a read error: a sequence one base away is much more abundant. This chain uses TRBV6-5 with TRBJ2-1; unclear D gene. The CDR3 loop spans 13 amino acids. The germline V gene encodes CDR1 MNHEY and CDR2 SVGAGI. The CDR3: CASSWTGNNEEFF. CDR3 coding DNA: TGTGCCAGCAGCTGGACGGGTAACAATGAGGAGTTCTTC.

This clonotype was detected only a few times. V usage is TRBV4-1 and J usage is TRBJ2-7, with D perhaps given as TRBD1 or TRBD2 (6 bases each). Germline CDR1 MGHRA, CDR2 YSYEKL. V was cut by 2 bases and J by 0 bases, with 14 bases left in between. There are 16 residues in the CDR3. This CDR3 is CASSQRWGASSYEQYF. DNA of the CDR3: TGCGCCAGCAGCCAAAGATGGGGGGCCAGCTCCTACGAGCAGTACTTC.

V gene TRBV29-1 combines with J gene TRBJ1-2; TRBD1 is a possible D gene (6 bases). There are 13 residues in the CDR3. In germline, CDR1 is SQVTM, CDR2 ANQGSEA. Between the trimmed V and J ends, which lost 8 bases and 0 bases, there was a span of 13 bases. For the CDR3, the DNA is TGCAGCACCTCACAGGGTTCTAACTATGGCTACACCTTC. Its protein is CSTSQGSNYGYTF.

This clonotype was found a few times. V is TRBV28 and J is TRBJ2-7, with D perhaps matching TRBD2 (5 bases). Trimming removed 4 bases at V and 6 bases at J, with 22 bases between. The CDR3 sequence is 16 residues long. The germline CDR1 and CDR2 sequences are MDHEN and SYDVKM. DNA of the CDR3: TGTGCCAGCAGTTCCCAAATGTTCTCCCGAGGGTTCGAGCAGTACTTC. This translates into CASSSQMFSRGFEQYF.

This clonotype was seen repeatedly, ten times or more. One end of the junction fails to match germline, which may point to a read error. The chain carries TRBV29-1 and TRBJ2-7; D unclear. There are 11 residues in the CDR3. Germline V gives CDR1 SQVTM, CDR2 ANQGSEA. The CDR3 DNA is TGCAGCGTTGGGATGTTCGGGCCTGAAAACTTC. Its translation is CSVGMFGPENF.

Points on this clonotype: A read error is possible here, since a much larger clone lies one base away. The CDR3 here is CVSSLGTLTDTQYF. For the CDR3, the DNA is TGTGTCAGCAGCTTAGGTACCCTCACAGATACGCAGTATTTT. V gene TRBV11-3 combines with J gene TRBJ2-3; D unresolved. Germline values: CDR1 SGHNT, CDR2 YENEEA. The CDR3 consists of 14 residues.

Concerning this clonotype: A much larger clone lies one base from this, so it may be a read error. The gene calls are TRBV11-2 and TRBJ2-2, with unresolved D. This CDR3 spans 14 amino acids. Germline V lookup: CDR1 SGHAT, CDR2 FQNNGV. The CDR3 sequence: CTSSLMTASGELFF. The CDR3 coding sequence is TGTACCAGCAGCTTGATGACCGCGTCCGGGGAGCTGTTTTTT.

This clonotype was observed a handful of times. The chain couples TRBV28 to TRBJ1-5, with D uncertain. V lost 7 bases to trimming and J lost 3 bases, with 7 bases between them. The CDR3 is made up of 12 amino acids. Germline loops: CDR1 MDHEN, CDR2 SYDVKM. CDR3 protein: CASKSFNQPQHF. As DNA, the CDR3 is TGTGCCAGCAAGAGTTTCAATCAGCCCCAGCATTTT.

The CDR3 DNA sequence: TGTGCCAGCAGCTTACCCGGAAACACCATATATTTT. Translating it yields CASSLPGNTIYF. The chain combines TRBV5-4 with TRBJ1-3; D is ambiguous. CDR1 and CDR2 (germline): SGHNT, YYREEE (reference sequence). V lost 2 bases and J 4 bases, leaving 4 bases between the germline ends. The CDR3 loop spans 12 amino acids.

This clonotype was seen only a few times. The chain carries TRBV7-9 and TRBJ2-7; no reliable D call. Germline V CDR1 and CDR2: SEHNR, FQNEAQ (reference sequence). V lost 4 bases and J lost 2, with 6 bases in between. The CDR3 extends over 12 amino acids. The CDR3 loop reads CASSWTPYEQYF. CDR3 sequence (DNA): TGTGCCAGCAGCTGGACCCCCTACGAGCAGTACTTC.

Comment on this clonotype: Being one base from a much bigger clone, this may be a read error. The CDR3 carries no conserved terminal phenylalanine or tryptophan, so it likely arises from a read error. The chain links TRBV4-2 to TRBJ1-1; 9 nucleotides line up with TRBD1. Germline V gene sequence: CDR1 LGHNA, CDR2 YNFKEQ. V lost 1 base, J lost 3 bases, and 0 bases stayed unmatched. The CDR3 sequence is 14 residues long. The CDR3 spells CASSQGQGDTEAFV. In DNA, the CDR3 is TGTGCCAGCAGCCAAGGACAGGGGGACACTGAAGCTTTCGTT.

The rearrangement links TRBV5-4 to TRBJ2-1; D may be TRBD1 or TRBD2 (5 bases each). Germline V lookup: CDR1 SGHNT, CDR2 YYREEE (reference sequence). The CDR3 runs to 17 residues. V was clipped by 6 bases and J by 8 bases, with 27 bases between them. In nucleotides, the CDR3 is TGTGCCAGCACCCGTGGGGGTACCTGCCGCGCAGCCGATGAGCAGTTCTTC. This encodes CASTRGGTCRAADEQFF.

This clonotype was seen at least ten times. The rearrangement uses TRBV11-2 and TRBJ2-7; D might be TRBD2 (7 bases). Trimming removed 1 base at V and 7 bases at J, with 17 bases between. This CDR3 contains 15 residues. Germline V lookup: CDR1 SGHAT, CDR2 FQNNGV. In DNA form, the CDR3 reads TGTGCCAGCAGCTTAGGTGGGACACCAGCGGGGGAGCAGTACTTC. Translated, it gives CASSLGGTPAGEQYF. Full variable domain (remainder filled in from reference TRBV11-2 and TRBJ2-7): EAGVAQSPRYKIIEKRQSVAFWCNPISGHATLYWYQQILGQGPKLLIQFQNNGVVDDSQLPKDRFSAERLKGVDSTLKIQPAKLEDSAVYLCASSLGGTPAGEQYFGPGTRLTVT.

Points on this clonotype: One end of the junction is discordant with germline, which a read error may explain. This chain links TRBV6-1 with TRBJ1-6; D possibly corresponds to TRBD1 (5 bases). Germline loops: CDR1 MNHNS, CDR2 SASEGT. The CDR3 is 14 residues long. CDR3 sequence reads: CVSNLGRSDSPLHF. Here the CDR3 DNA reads TGTGTCAGCAATTTGGGACGTTCGGATTCACCCCTCCACTTT.

The CDR3 here is CASGYSSTSGMGGGFF. The CDR3 DNA reads as TGTGCCAGCGGCTACTCTTCGACTAGCGGGATGGGAGGCGGGTTCTTC. V gene TRBV11-2 combines with J gene TRBJ2-1; the match to TRBD2 covers 11 bases. The CDR3 contains 16 residues. V was pared by 8 bases and J by 15 bases, with 21 bases of the junction left unmatched. Germline V gene data show CDR1 as SGHAT and CDR2 as FQNNGV.

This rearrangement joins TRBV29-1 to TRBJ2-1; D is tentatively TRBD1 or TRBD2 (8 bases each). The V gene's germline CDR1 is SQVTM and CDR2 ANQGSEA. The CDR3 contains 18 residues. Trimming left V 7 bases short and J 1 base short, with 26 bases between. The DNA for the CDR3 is TGCAGCGCAACGGGCCATCTTAGCGGGACAGGATCCTACAATGAGCAGTTCTTC. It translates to CSATGHLSGTGSYNEQFF.

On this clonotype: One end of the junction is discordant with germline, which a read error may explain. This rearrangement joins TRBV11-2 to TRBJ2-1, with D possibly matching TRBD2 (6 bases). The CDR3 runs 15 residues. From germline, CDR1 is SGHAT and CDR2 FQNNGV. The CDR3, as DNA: TGTACCAGCGGACTCGGGGATAACGGGAGAGGTGAGCAGTTCTTC. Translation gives CTSGLGDNGRGEQFF.

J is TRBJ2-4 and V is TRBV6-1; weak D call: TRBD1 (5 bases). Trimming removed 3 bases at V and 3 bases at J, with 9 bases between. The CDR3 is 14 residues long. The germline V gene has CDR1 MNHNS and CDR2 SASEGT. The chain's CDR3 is CASSDRDGKNIQYF. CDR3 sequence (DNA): TGTGCCAGCAGTGACAGGGATGGCAAAAACATTCAGTACTTC.

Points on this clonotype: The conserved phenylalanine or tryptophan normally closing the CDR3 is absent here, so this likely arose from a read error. The CDR3 sequence is CAIEGDTHGRVQYS. As DNA, the CDR3 is TGTGCCATCGAAGGGGACACCCATGGAAGGGTGCAGTACTCC. The V call is TRBV10-3, the J call TRBJ2-7, with a weak D call TRBD1 (6 bases). The CDR3 has 14 amino acids. The V end was cut by 8 bases, the J end by 9 bases, with 23 bases between. Germline V gene data show CDR1 as ENHRY and CDR2 as SYGVKD.

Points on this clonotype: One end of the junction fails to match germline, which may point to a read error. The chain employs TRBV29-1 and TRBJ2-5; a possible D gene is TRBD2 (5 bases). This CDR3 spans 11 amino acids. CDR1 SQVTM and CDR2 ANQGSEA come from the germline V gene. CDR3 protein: CSVEWGETQYF. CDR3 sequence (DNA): TGTAGCGTTGAGTGGGGAGAGACCCAGTACTTC.

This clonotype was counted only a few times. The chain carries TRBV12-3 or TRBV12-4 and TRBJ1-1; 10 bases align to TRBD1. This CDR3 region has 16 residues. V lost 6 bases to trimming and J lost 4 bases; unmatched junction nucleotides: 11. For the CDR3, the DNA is TGTGCCAGCAGCCCAGACAGGGGGCAAGCGGGCACTGAAGCTTTCTTT. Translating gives CASSPDRGQAGTEAFF.

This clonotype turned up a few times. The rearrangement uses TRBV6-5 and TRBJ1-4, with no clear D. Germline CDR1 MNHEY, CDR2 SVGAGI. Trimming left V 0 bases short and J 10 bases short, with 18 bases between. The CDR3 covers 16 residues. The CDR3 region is CASSYSPTATMGKLFF. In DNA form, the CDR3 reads TGTGCCAGCAGTTACTCGCCGACGGCCACTATGGGAAAACTGTTTTTT.

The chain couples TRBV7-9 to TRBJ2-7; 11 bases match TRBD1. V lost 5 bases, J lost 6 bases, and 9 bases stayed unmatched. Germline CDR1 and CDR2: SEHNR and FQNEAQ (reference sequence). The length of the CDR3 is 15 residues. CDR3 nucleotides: TGTGCCAGCAGCCCTATCGGGGACAGGGGGTTCGAGCAGTACTTC. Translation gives CASSPIGDRGFEQYF.

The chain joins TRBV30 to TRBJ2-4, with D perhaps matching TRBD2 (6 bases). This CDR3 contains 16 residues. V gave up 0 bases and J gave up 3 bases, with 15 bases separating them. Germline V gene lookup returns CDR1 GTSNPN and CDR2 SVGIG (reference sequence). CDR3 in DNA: TGTGCCTGGAGTGTTATCGGGAGTCTAATCAAAAACATTCAGTACTTC. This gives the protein CAWSVIGSLIKNIQYF.

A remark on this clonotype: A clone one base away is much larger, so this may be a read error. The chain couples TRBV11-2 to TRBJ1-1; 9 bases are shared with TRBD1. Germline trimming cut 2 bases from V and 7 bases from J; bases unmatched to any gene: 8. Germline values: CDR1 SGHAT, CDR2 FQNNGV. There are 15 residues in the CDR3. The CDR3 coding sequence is TGTGCCAGCAGCTTAAACAGGGGGCAAGGGATTGAAGCTTTCTTT. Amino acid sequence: CASSLNRGQGIEAFF.